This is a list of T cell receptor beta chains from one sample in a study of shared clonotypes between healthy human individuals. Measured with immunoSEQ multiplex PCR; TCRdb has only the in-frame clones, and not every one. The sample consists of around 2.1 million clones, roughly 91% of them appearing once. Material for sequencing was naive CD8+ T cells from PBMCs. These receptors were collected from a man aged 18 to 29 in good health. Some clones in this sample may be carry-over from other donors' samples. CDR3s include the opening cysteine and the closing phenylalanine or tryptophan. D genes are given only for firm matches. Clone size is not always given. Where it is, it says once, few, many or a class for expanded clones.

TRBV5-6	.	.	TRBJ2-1	TGTGCCAGCAGCCCCCGGGGAGGGGGAGATGAGCAGTTCTTC	CASSPRGGGDEQFF
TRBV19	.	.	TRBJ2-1	TGTGCCAGTAGTATAGATCGGGGGACAGCATCCTACAATGAGCAGTTCTTC	CASSIDRGTASYNEQFF
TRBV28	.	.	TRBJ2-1	TGTGCCAGCAGCCTGGAATTCGTGGGGGCGGGTGAGCAGTTCTTC	CASSLEFVGAGEQFF
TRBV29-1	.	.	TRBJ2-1	TGCAGCGTTGTGGTAGGGCCGGCGATGGGTGAGCAGTTCTTC	CSVVVGPAMGEQFF
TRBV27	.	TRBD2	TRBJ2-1	TGTGCCAGCAGTCTTATCGGGACTAGCGGCATCCTCAATGAGCAGTTCTTC	CASSLIGTSGILNEQFF
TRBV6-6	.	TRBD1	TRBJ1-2	TGTGCCAGCAGTCTACGTACAGGGGACTATGGCTACACCTTC	CASSLRTGDYGYTF
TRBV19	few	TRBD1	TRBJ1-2	TGTGCCAGTAGTATCGGGACAGGGAGCTATGGCTACACCTTC	CASSIGTGSYGYTF
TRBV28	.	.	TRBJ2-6	TGTGCCAGCAGTCGTCCAGGGGCTGGGGCCAACGTCCTGACTTTC	CASSRPGAGANVLTF
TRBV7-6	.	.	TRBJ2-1	TGTGCCAGCAGACAAATTAACCGGAATGAGCAGTTCTTC	CASRQINRNEQFF
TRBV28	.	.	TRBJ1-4	TGTGCCAGCAGCCCGACAGTTAACTGGGATACTAATGAAAAACTGTTTTTT	CASSPTVNWDTNEKLFF
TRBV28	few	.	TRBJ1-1	TGTGCCAGCAGTTTGAAGGGGACCAGTGAAGCTTTCTTT	CASSLKGTSEAFF
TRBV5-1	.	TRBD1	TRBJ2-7	TGCGCCAGCAGCCCGGACGGCAGGACAGGGGTTTACGAGCAGTACTTC	CASSPDGRTGVYEQYF
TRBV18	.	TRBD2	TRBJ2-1	TGTGCCAGCTCACCTCCTGGACTAGCGGGAGGCCGGAGCTCCTACAATGAGCAGTTCTTC	CASSPPGLAGGRSSYNEQFF
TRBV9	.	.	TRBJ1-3	TGTGCCAGCAGCGTAGCAGGAGGGAGTCCATCACAAGGAAACACCATATATTTT	CASSVAGGSPSQGNTIYF
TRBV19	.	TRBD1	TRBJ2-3	TGTGCCAGTAGTATGAGGGGACAGCCAAGCACAGATACGCAGTATTTT	CASSMRGQPSTDTQYF
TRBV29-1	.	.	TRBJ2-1	TGCAGCGCCTCTGGCCCGAGCTCCTACAATGAGCAGTTCTTC	CSASGPSSYNEQFF
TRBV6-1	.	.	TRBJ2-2	TGTGCCAGCAGCCAGTGGCTCACCGGGGAGCTGTTTTTT	CASSQWLTGELFF
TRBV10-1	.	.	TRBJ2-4	TGCGCCAGCAGTGAGAGTCGAGGGGGAAACGCCAAAAACATTCAGTACTTC	CASSESRGGNAKNIQYF
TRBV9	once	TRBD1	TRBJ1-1	TGTGCCAGCAGCCCTAGGGACAGGGCAGAAGCTTTCTTT	CASSPRDRAEAFF
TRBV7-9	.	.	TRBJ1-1	TGTGCCAGCAGCGTGACAGTGAACACTGAAGCTTTCTTT	CASSVTVNTEAFF
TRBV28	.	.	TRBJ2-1	TGTGCCAGCCAAGTCGACACGAGTCTTGGGGTTTTCAATGAGCAGTTCTTC	CASQVDTSLGVFNEQFF
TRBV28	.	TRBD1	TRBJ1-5	TGTGCCAGCAGTACGACAGGGGCGATCGGCGATCAGCCCCAGCATTTT	CASSTTGAIGDQPQHF
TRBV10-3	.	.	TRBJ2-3	TGTGCCATCAGTGACAGTCCAGGCGGCACAGATACGCAGTATTTT	CAISDSPGGTDTQYF
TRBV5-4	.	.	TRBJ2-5	TGTGCCAGCAGCTTGAAGAGAAACCAAGAGACCCAGTACTTC	CASSLKRNQETQYF
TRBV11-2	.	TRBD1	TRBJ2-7	TGTGCCAGCAGCCTAGGGACAGGGGCCGAGCAGTACTTC	CASSLGTGAEQYF
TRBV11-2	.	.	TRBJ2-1	TGTGCCAGCAGCTATATGGCGGGGTCCTACAATGAGCAGTTCTTC	CASSYMAGSYNEQFF
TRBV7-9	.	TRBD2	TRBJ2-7	TGTGCCAGCAGCAAAACCTTAGCGGGAGGCGAGCAGTACTTC	CASSKTLAGGEQYF
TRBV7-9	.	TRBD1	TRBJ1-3	TGTGCCAGCAGCGGACAGGGGGCAGAGGCTGGAAACACCATATATTTT	CASSGQGAEAGNTIYF
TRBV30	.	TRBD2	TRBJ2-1	TGTGCCTGGAGTGTGACTAGCGGGAGTAGTGAGCAGTTCTTC	CAWSVTSGSSEQFF
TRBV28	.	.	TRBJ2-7	TGTGCCAGCAGTCCGGGGAGCTACGAGCAGTACTTC	CASSPGSYEQYF
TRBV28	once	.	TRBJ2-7	TGTGCCAGCAGTTTCTTGGTTGGGGATCCCACCTACGAGCAGTACTTC	CASSFLVGDPTYEQYF
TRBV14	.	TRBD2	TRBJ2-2	TGTGCCAGCAGCCAGACAATAGCGGGAGCGGTTACCGGGGAGCTGTTTTTT	CASSQTIAGAVTGELFF
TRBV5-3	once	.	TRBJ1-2	TGTGCCAGCAGCGTGACTGGTGGGGCTGGCTACACCTTC	CASSVTGGAGYTF
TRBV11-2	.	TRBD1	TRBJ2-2	TGTGCCAGCATCCCCCGGGACAGGGGCGCCCACAACACCGGGGAGCTGTTTTTT	CASIPRDRGAHNTGELFF
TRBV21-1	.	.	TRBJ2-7	TGTGCCAGCAGCTCCCGGCCGGGACTAGCGGGAGGATACGAGCAGTACTTC	CASSSRPGLAGGYEQYF
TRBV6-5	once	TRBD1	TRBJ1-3	TGTGCCAGCAGTTACTCCCTGGGACAGGGAAACACCATATATTTT	CASSYSLGQGNTIYF
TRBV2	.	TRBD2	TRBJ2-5	TGTGCCAGCAGTGGTTCTAGCGGGAGTAGAGAGACCCAGTACTTC	CASSGSSGSRETQYF
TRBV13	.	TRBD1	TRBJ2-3	TGTGCCAGCAGCGCATACGCCGGGACAGGGGTCGCAGATACGCAGTATTTT	CASSAYAGTGVADTQYF
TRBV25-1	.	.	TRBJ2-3	TGTGCCAGCGCCTGGGGGGCGGGGGATACGCAGTATTTT	CASAWGAGDTQYF
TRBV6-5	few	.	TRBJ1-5	TGTGCCAGCAGACAGGGACGAAGCAATCAGCCCCAGCATTTT	CASRQGRSNQPQHF
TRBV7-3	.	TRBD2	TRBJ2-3	TGTGCCAGCAGCCTCCTAGCGGGAGAGATCACAGATACGCAGTATTTT	CASSLLAGEITDTQYF
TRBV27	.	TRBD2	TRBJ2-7	TGTGCCAGCAGACAAGGGACTAGCGGGACCCTCTACGAGCAGTACTTC	CASRQGTSGTLYEQYF
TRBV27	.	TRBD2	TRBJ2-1	TGTGCCAGCCGACTAGCGGGATCACCAGAGCAGTTCTTC	CASRLAGSPEQFF
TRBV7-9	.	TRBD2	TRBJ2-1	TGTGCCAGCAGCTTAGCATCACTAGCGGGAGGGGGTAGGGACAATGAGCAGTTCTTC	CASSLASLAGGGRDNEQFF
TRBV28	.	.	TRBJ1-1	TGTGCCAGCAGTTTCCGCAGGATAAACACTGAAGCTTTCTTT	CASSFRRINTEAFF
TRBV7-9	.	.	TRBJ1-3	TGTGCCAGCAGCATCGGACCCCTAAGCCCTGGAAACACCATATATTTT	CASSIGPLSPGNTIYF
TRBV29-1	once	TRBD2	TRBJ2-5	TGCAGCGTTGAATTAGGACTAGCGGGAGGGTGGGAGACCCAGTACTTC	CSVELGLAGGWETQYF
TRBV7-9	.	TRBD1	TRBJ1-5	TGTGCCAGCAGCTCGGGACAGGGGGCAAATCAGCCCCAGCATTTT	CASSSGQGANQPQHF
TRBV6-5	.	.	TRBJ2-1	TGTGCCAGCAGTTACATTTCTAGGGTAGGGGGTGAGCAGTTCTTC	CASSYISRVGGEQFF
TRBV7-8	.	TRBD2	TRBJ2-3	TGTGCCAGCAGCTTGGCTAGCGGGAGTTTAAATACGCAGTATTTT	CASSLASGSLNTQYF
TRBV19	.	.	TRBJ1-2	TGTGCCAGTAGTATAAGCGACAATTCAATCAATGGCTACACCTTC	CASSISDNSINGYTF
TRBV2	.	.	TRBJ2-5	TGTGCCAGCAGCCCGGAGAACGGGCGGGAGACCCAGTACTTC	CASSPENGRETQYF
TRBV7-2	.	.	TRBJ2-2	TGTGCCAGCTTTGAGCCCACCGGGGAGCTGTTTTTT	CASFEPTGELFF
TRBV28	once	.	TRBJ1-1	TGTGCCAGCAGTTTCCCCCTACGGGGGCCGGGGACTGAAGCTTTCTTT	CASSFPLRGPGTEAFF
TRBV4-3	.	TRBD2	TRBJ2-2	TGCGCCAGCAGCCACCAGGGGACTAGCGGGAGGTCGGGGGAGCTGTTTTTT	CASSHQGTSGRSGELFF